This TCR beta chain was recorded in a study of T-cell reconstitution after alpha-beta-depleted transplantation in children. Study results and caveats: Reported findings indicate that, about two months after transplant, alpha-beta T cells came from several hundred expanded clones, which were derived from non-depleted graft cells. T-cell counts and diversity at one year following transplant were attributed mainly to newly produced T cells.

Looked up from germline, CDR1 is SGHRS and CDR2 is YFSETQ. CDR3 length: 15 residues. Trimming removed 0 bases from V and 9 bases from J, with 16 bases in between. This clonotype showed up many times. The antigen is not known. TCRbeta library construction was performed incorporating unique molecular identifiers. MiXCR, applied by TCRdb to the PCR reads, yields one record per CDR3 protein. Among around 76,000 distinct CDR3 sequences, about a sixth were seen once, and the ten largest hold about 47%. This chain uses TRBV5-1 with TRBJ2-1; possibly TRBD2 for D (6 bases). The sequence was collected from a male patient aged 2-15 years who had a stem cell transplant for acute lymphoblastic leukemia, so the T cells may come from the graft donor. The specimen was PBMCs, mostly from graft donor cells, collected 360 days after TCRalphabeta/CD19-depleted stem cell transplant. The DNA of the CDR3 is TGCGCCAGCAGCTTGGTACTAGCATATGTGAGTGAGCAGTTCTTC. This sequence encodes CASSLVLAYVSEQFF.